The clone carrying this T cell receptor beta chain was seen ten or more times. In TCRdb, the 5' RACE reads were re-called with MiXCR into one record per CDR3 protein. The repertoire holds more than 3,500 distinct CDR3 sequences, with roughly 8% as singletons. The sample comes from a study of T cells after yellow fever vaccination. The length of the CDR3 is 18 residues. Germline V CDR1 and CDR2: SGHKS, YYEKEE (reference sequence). The germline V and J ends were trimmed by 0 bases and 10 bases, with 23 bases remaining between them. The sequence was collected from a man aged 18 to 29 who received the YFV17D yellow fever vaccine. Here the sequenced sample was PBMCs, either bulk or a sorted T-cell subset (CD4+, CD8+, memory, or dextramer-sorted; not recorded which), taken 35 to 50 days after the first yellow fever vaccination. V and J are TRBV5-5 and TRBJ1-6; D is perhaps TRBD1 (5 bases). The CDR3, as DNA: TGTGCCAGCAGCTTGGTGGTGGGCCCCCGGGACCCGCGGTCACCCCTCCACTTT. Its protein is CASSLVVGPRDPRSPLHF.